These 14 T cell receptor beta chains were all obtained from the same sample, sequenced in a study of spatial heterogeneity in lung cancer. Time point here: blood at routine non-recurrence follow-up after resection. Each CDR3 protein gets one entry after TCRdb re-called the 5' RACE reads with MiXCR. Among tens of thousands of distinct CDR3 sequences listed, less than 20% were seen once. The specimen was PBMCs, collected at follow-up. The receptors come from a male donor with early-stage non-small cell lung cancer.

The table lists this clonotype with a few counts. This chain uses TRBV7-2 with TRBJ2-5; D ambiguous. The germline gives CDR1 SGHTA, CDR2 FQGNSA. The V end was cut by 1 base, the J end by 2 bases, with 5 bases between. The CDR3 spans 13 residues. The CDR3 sequence: CASSLVVQETQYF. CDR3 bases: TGTGCCAGCAGCTTAGTGGTACAAGAGACCCAGTACTTC.

The table lists this clonotype with a few counts. The rearrangement uses TRBV18 and TRBJ2-5, with unresolved D. Germline-derived CDR1 and CDR2 are KGHSH and LQKENI. Trimming removed 4 bases at V and 5 bases at J, with 8 bases between. The CDR3 length is 12 residues. The CDR3 region has the DNA TGTGCCAGCTCACACCAGAGCGAGACCCAGTACTTC. Translated, it gives CASSHQSETQYF.

This clonotype turned up a few times. The rearrangement links TRBV3-1 to TRBJ1-5, with D perhaps TRBD1 (6 bases). CDR1 LGHDT and CDR2 YNNKEL come from the germline V gene (reference sequence). With 4 bases removed from V and 3 bases from J, the gap between germline ends came to 10 bases. The CDR3 consists of 14 residues. In nucleotides, the CDR3 is TGTGCCAGCAGCCGAGACAGGTTCAATCAGCCCCAGCATTTT. Translation: CASSRDRFNQPQHF.

This chain connects TRBV6-6 to TRBJ2-1; 7 positions match TRBD1. Germline values: CDR1 MNHNY, CDR2 SVGAGI (reference sequence). The CDR3 loop spans 16 amino acids. V lost 0 bases to trimming and J lost 4 bases; unmatched junction nucleotides: 6. The CDR3 DNA follows: TGTGCCAGCAGTTACTCGCGCCAGGGGGAATACAATGAGCAGTTCTTC. Translating it yields CASSYSRQGEYNEQFF.

This chain uses TRBV24-1 with TRBJ2-7, with D possibly TRBD2 on 6 matching bases. Germline V gives CDR1 KGHDR, CDR2 SFDVKD. There are 13 residues in the CDR3. Trimming pared 3 bases from V and 2 bases from J, leaving 7 bases between. In nucleotides, the CDR3 is TGTGCCACCAGTGATGCGGGAACCTACGAGCAGTACGTC. It codes for CATSDAGTYEQYV.

This chain links TRBV6-1 with TRBJ2-1; weak D call: TRBD2 (6 bases). The V gene lost 3 bases and the J gene lost 4 bases, with 13 bases spanning the gap. The CDR3 spans 15 residues. The germline V gene encodes CDR1 MNHNS and CDR2 SASEGT. The CDR3 sequence: CASSDRPEGYNEQFF. The CDR3 DNA reads TGTGCCAGCAGTGATCGGCCGGAGGGGTACAATGAGCAGTTCTTC.

This clonotype was counted between two and nine times. This chain joins TRBV5-4 and TRBJ2-7; 9 bases map to TRBD1. Per germline, CDR1 SGHNT and CDR2 YYREEE (reference sequence). CDR3 length equals 14 residues. Germline trimming cut 4 bases from V and 5 bases from J; bases unmatched to any gene: 7. Written as DNA, the CDR3 is TGTGCCAGCAGCCCCCGGGACAGGGCCCACGAGCAGTACTTC. It specifies CASSPRDRAHEQYF.

This clonotype has a count of ten or more. The J gene is TRBJ2-1, the V gene TRBV28; 11 bases are a match to TRBD2. The CDR3 has 14 amino acids. Germline V lookup: CDR1 MDHEN, CDR2 SYDVKM. V shed 6 bases and J 6 bases; nucleotides not matched to a gene: 4. Here the CDR3 DNA reads TGTGCCAGCAGAACTAGCGGGAGTACCAATGAGCAGTTCTTC. Translating it yields CASRTSGSTNEQFF.

This chain uses TRBV7-9 with TRBJ1-5; 7 bases are shared with TRBD1. Trimming took 5 bases from V and 6 from J; bases not matched to a gene: 4. The CDR3 is made up of 13 amino acids. Germline CDR1 is SEHNR and CDR2 is FQNEAQ (reference sequence). CDR3 sequence: CASSSNRGQPQHF. CDR3 bases: TGTGCCAGCAGCAGTAACAGGGGTCAGCCCCAGCATTTT.

This chain connects TRBV27 to TRBJ1-5; 8 nucleotides line up with TRBD1. With V trimmed by 6 bases and J by 4 bases, 5 bases remained unmatched. Germline V lookup: CDR1 MNHEY, CDR2 SMNVEV (reference sequence). This CDR3 comprises 14 residues. The CDR3 sequence is CASRPGQANQPQHF. Written as DNA, the CDR3 is TGTGCCAGCAGGCCGGGACAGGCGAATCAGCCCCAGCATTTT.

This clonotype was seen repeatedly, ten times or more. V and J are TRBV6-6 and TRBJ1-5; no clear D. Germline assignment: CDR1 MNHNY and CDR2 SVGAGI (reference sequence). V gave up 5 bases and J gave up 4 bases, with 9 bases separating them. This CDR3 has 13 amino acids. The CDR3 sequence: CASSLTDNQPQHF. CDR3 bases: TGTGCCAGCAGTCTAACGGATAATCAGCCCCAGCATTTT.

This clonotype was detected ten times or more. V is TRBV30 and J is TRBJ2-1, with 8 bases matching TRBD1. The CDR3 has 15 residues. V lost 0 bases to trimming and J lost 13 bases; unmatched junction nucleotides: 14. Germline CDR1 reads GTSNPN; CDR2 reads SVGIG (reference sequence). CDR3: CAWSVLATGEGKQFF. The CDR3 region has the DNA TGTGCCTGGAGTGTATTAGCGACAGGGGAAGGAAAACAGTTCTTC.

There are many counts of this clonotype. V gene TRBV6-5 combines with J gene TRBJ1-2, with TRBD1 as a possible D gene (5 bases). The CDR3 loop spans 18 amino acids. CDR1 is MNHEY, CDR2 SVGAGI, per germline. The V and J ends lost 5 bases and 7 bases respectively, with 29 bases between them. The CDR3 nucleotides read TGTGCCAGCAGTGTCTCCCTCCCGGGGCTTAATCAACCGGGTGGCTACACCTTC. It translates to CASSVSLPGLNQPGGYTF.

The chain joins TRBV7-2 to TRBJ1-1; no clear D. This CDR3 has 13 amino acids. V gave up 0 bases and J gave up 4 bases, with 6 bases separating them. Germline loops: CDR1 SGHTA, CDR2 FQGNSA. Here the CDR3 DNA reads TGTGCCAGCAGCTTAGCCTGGGGCACTGAAGCTTTCTTT. Amino acids: CASSLAWGTEAFF.